Reported below is one TCR beta chain. This entry is derived from a study of blood T cell repertoires in COVID-19. For the study at large: The analysed material was cDNA or gDNA that came from T cells, B-cell-depleted T cells, or PBMCs.

Assay: immunoSEQ multiplex PCR; the TCRdb copy retains only in-frame clones and omits some. Of around 220,000 clones in the sample, around 91% were seen once. The CDR3 is 13 amino acids. V lost 9 bases to trimming and J lost 1 base, with 12 bases between them. The germline gives CDR1 MNHEY, CDR2 SVGAGI. Recruits, aged roughly 18 to 95 years, lived in 25 or so US areas. Exposed participants came across a COVID-19 case within 2 weeks before study entry. The TCR sequence derives from a man in his thirties or forties who had been exposed to COVID-19. The sample taken for sequencing was PBMCs or T cells enriched from blood (not recorded which). The V gene is TRBV6-5, the J gene TRBJ1-2; D uncertain. The CDR3 region is CASSELSNYGYTF. DNA for the CDR3: TGTGCCAGTTCCGAGTTGAGTAACTATGGCTACACCTTC.